One sample yielded the 5 T cell receptor beta chains listed below, sequenced in a study of prognosis after radiotherapy for stage I lung cancer. From genomic DNA, two-round multiplex PCR was used to amplify TCR beta CDR3. First-round PCR amplification was performed with primers specific to each TRBV and TRBJ gene. From the multiplex PCR reads, TCRdb called clonotypes with MiXCR, one entry per CDR3 protein. The profile shows fewer than 50,000 distinct CDR3 sequences, roughly 25% of them singletons. The material was PBMCs, obtained before or after stereotactic body radiation therapy (not recorded which). The source of these receptors is a donor over 45 with non-small cell lung cancer.

This clonotype was counted many times. The V gene is TRBV5-1, the J gene TRBJ2-1; 10 bases fit TRBD2. The CDR3 totals 15 residues. V gave up 4 bases and J gave up 7 bases; unmatched junction bases: 8. The germline CDR1 and CDR2 sequences are SGHRS and YFSETQ. The CDR3 DNA reads as TGCGCCAGCAGCCCGGGACTAGCGAATGGGAATGAGCAGTTCTTC. Protein: CASSPGLANGNEQFF.

This clonotype has ten or more counts. This chain uses TRBV2 with TRBJ1-2; D is unclear. CDR1 is SNHLY, CDR2 FYNNEI, per germline. The V and J ends lost 6 bases and 4 bases respectively, with 15 bases between them. There are 14 residues in the CDR3. The chain's CDR3 is CASSFFESAYGYTF. CDR3 bases: TGTGCCAGCAGCTTCTTTGAGAGCGCCTATGGCTACACCTTC.

This clonotype has ten or more counts. The rearrangement links TRBV12-3 or TRBV12-4 to TRBJ1-3; D is unresolved. Trimming left V 5 bases short and J 8 bases short, with 7 bases between. The CDR3 contains 11 residues. The CDR3 nucleotides read TGTGCCAGCAGTAAGCAACACACCATATATTTT. Its translation is CASSKQHTIYF.

Many counts were recorded for this clonotype. The chain links TRBV24-1 to TRBJ2-2; TRBD2 is a possible D gene (6 bases). This CDR3 comprises 15 residues. Per germline, CDR1 KGHDR and CDR2 SFDVKD. Trimming pared 9 bases from V and 4 bases from J, leaving 17 bases between. CDR3 protein: CATQASLAITGELFF. DNA of the CDR3: TGTGCCACCCAAGCCTCACTAGCAATCACCGGGGAGCTGTTTTTT.

This clonotype has ten or more counts. The chain employs TRBV15 and TRBJ1-2; D is uncertain. The CDR3 covers 12 residues. V gave up 0 bases and J gave up 8 bases, with 7 bases separating them. CDR1 is LNHNV, CDR2 YYDKDF, per germline (reference sequence). Here the CDR3 reads CATSREKYGYTF. In nucleotides, the CDR3 is TGTGCCACCAGCAGAGAAAAGTACGGCTACACCTTC.